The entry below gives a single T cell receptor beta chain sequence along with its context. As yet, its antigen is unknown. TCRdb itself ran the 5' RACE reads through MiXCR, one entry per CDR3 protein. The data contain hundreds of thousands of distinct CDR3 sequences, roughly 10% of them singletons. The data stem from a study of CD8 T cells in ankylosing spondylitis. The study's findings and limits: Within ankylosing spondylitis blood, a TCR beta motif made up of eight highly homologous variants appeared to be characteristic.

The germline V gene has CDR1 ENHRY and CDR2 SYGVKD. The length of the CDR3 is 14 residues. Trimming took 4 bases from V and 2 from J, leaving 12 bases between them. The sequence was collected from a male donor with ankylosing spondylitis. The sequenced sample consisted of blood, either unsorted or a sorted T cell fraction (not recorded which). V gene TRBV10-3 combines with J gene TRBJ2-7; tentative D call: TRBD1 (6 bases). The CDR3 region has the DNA TGTGCCATCAGTGTCTCAGGGGATGCCTACGAGCAGTACTTC. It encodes CAISVSGDAYEQYF.